This T cell receptor (beta chain) came from a study of long-term antiretroviral therapy in people with HIV. At the level of the study: The immediate-ART recommendation dates to 2015, and the earliest samples predate it by about a decade. Study-level points and caveats: Despite increasing after ART, diversity remained lower than that of transplant donor controls. Across all time points, the repertoire was dominated by clones that expanded before ART.

The germline V gene encodes CDR1 SGHDT and CDR2 YYEEEE. The CDR3 extends over 13 amino acids. Trimming took 0 bases from V and 6 from J, leaving 9 bases between them. Remarks on this clone: What it recognizes is unknown.

Assay version v3.0 of immunoSEQ was used, and it was run at survey level. Measured with immunoSEQ multiplex PCR; TCRdb has only the in-frame clones, and not every one. This table holds approximately 22,000 clones, approximately 82% found once. Per donor, a minimum of one pre-ART and a minimum of two post-ART PBMC samples were available. The rearrangement links TRBV5-6 to TRBJ1-1; a weak D match, TRBD1 (5 bases). The TCR originated in a man younger than 30 with HIV. Sequencing was performed on unsorted PBMCs, taken 0.1 years before starting antiretroviral therapy. In nucleotides, the CDR3 is TGTGCCAGCAGCTTGGGTTGGGACTCTGAAGCTTTCTTT. Amino acid sequence: CASSLGWDSEAFF. The whole variable domain, filled in from reference TRBV5-6 and TRBJ1-1, reads DAGVTQSPTHLIKTRGQQVTLRCSPKSGHDTVSWYQQALGQGPQFIFQYYEEEERQRGNFPDRFSGHQFPNYSSELNVNALLLGDSALYLCASSLGWDSEAFFGQGTRLTVV.